A few counts support the clone carrying this TCR beta chain. Its target is unknown. In germline, CDR1 is MNHEY, CDR2 SMNVEV (reference sequence). The V end was cut by 0 bases, the J end by 5 bases, with 12 bases between. The CDR3 covers 15 residues. This entry belongs to a study of CD8 T cells in ankylosing spondylitis. Researchers built TCR beta libraries using quantitative 5'-RACE with molecular barcodes. TCRdb used MiXCR to reprocess the 5' RACE reads, holding one entry per CDR3 protein. The data show under 250,000 distinct CDR3 sequences, with more than 5.5% seen just once and 13% to 15% held by the top ten. Findings and caveats of the study: Significant enrichment of disease-linked clones was reportedly seen in matched ankylosing spondylitis synovial fluid. Characteristic of ankylosing spondylitis blood, it appeared, was a TCR beta motif comprising eight highly homologous variants.

The specimen was blood, either unsorted or a sorted T cell fraction (not recorded which). The receptor was derived from a male donor with ankylosing spondylitis. The chain uses TRBV27 and TRBJ2-3; possible D gene TRBD2, 5 bases. CDR3 bases: TGTGCCAGCAGTTTATCCCTCGGGGTTATAGATACGCAGTATTTT. Translating it yields CASSLSLGVIDTQYF.